One sample yielded the 17 T cell receptor beta chains listed below, sequenced in a study of low-dose radiotherapy and immunotherapy resistance in tumors (dated by TCRdb to 2021 to 2024). Read against the paper, the sample's time point label means: after trial treatment. Explained via the paper, the treatment or condition label denotes: LDRT plus nivolumab, ipilimumab, low-dose cyclophosphamide and aspirin (RACIN trial). The sequencing machine was an Illumina HiSeq 2500. An approximately 20-cycle PCR with Phusion amplified the TCRs, pairing a constant-region primer with the adapter that was attached to the V primers. TCRdb reprocessing: public reads trimmed at Q25 with fastp, clones called with MiXCR, in-frame beta chains kept. Duplicate CDR3 protein sequences are folded into a single record with the most common DNA and genes. Recorded for this sample are around 57,000 distinct CDR3 sequences; around 33% of them occurred a single time. Roughly 8% of the sample is held by the ten biggest clonotypes.

The input for sequencing was PBMCs, taken after low-dose radiotherapy plus immunotherapy. The receptors were gathered from a male donor with rectosigmoid adenocarcinoma.

This sequence joins TRBV3-1 and TRBJ2-5, with a tentative D call TRBD2 (6 bases). V was pared by 3 bases and J by 3 bases, with 11 bases between. The germline V gene has CDR1 LGHDT and CDR2 YNNKEL (reference sequence). This CDR3 is built from 14 residues. The CDR3 DNA reads TGTGCCAGCAGCCAGGAGGGGACCGAAGAGACCCAGTACTTC. Residues: CASSQEGTEETQYF.

Remarks on this clonotype: A far larger clone is one base from this, pointing to a likely read error. This chain joins TRBV7-3 and TRBJ2-1; TRBD2 matches 11 bases. The CDR3 length is 15 residues. The germline V gene encodes CDR1 SGHTA and CDR2 FQGTGA. The CDR3 DNA is TGTGTCAGCAGTCCGACTAGCGGGAACTACAATGAGCAGTTCTTC. It is translated as CVSSPTSGNYNEQFF. The full variable domain, with the rest looked up from reference TRBV7-3 and TRBJ2-1, is GAGVSQTPSNKVTEKGKYVELRCDPISGHTALYWYRQSLGQGPEFLIYFQGTGAADDSGLPNDRFFAVRPEGSVSTLKIQRTERGDSAVYLCVSSPTSGNYNEQFFGPGTRLTVL.

Ten or more counts support this clonotype. This chain links TRBV5-1 with TRBJ2-5, with 8 bases lining up with TRBD2. The CDR3 is 14 amino acids. The germline CDR1 and CDR2 sequences are SGHRS and YFSETQ. V shed 4 bases, J shed 4 bases, and the junction held 6 bases outside the gene matches. Written as DNA, the CDR3 is TGCGCCAGCAGCCTGGGGACTAGTAGAGAGACCCAGTACTTC. Protein product: CASSLGTSRETQYF. Supplemented by reference TRBV5-1 and TRBJ2-5, the full variable domain reads KAGVTQTPRYLIKTRGQQVTLSCSPISGHRSVSWYQQTPGQGLQFLFEYFSETQRNKGNFPGRFSGRQFSNSRSEMNVSTLELGDSALYLCASSLGTSRETQYFGPGTRLLVL.

This clonotype is a singleton in its sample. This chain links TRBV24-1 with TRBJ2-3; 10 bases match TRBD2. Germline V lookup: CDR1 KGHDR, CDR2 SFDVKD. The length of the CDR3 is 17 residues. V shed 3 bases and J 10 bases; nucleotides not matched to a gene: 15. The CDR3 loop reads CATSDAVSGRNSVPQYF. The CDR3 bases are TGTGCCACCAGTGATGCCGTTAGCGGGAGGAACTCGGTTCCGCAGTATTTT.

This clonotype was detected ten times or more. The chain links TRBV6-2 or TRBV6-3 to TRBJ2-7; a possible D gene is TRBD1 (5 bases). Germline V gives CDR1 MNHEY, CDR2 SVGEGT. The length of the CDR3 is 15 residues. The V end was cut by 9 bases, the J end by 3 bases, with 21 bases between. The CDR3 nucleotides are TGTGCCAGTTCTTCCCGTCCTGGCAGGGACTACGAGCAGTACTTC. It yields the protein CASSSRPGRDYEQYF.

This clonotype appeared many times. V and J are TRBV28 and TRBJ2-6, with TRBD1 matching over 7 bases. The V gene's germline CDR1 is MDHEN and CDR2 SYDVKM. Trimming took 5 bases from V and 1 from J; bases not matched to a gene: 8. The CDR3 is made up of 17 amino acids. CDR3 sequence reads: CASSPRQGVSGANVLTF. CDR3 in DNA: TGTGCCAGCAGTCCGCGACAGGGTGTATCTGGGGCCAACGTCCTGACTTTC.

This clonotype was observed at least ten times. The rearrangement joins TRBV10-3 to TRBJ2-7; no firm D call. With 3 bases removed from V and 0 bases from J, the gap between germline ends came to 9 bases. The CDR3 has 14 residues. CDR1 and CDR2 (germline): ENHRY, SYGVKD. The CDR3 protein is CAISDLGGSYEQYF. The CDR3 nucleotides are TGTGCCATCAGTGACTTGGGCGGCTCCTACGAGCAGTACTTC.

The V and J genes are TRBV25-1 and TRBJ1-2; D not certain. Trimming left V 8 bases short and J 3 bases short, with 10 bases between. This CDR3 has 12 residues. Germline V CDR1 and CDR2: MGHDK, SYGVNS. The CDR3 here is CASRGGDYGYTF. The CDR3 DNA sequence: TGTGCCAGCCGTGGCGGTGACTATGGCTACACCTTC.

This chain connects TRBV7-6 to TRBJ2-1, with D maybe TRBD2 (6 bases). This CDR3 is built from 12 residues. Germline CDR1 is SGHVS and CDR2 is FNYEAQ. Deletions cut 5 bases from V and 12 bases from J, with 14 bases between. The CDR3 DNA reads as TGTGCCAGCAGCGTCTACGGGAGCTTGCAGTTCTTC. Amino acid sequence: CASSVYGSLQFF. The entire variable domain, with the rest obtained from reference TRBV7-6 and TRBJ2-1, is as follows: GAGVSQSPRYKVTKRGQDVALRCDPISGHVSLYWYRQALGQGPEFLTYFNYEAQQDKSGLPNDRFSAERPEGSISTLTIQRTEQRDSAMYRCASSVYGSLQFFGPGTRLTVL.

This clonotype was counted a few times. One junction end does not reproduce the germline sequence, and a read error may be involved. The rearrangement uses TRBV6-2 or TRBV6-3 and TRBJ2-1, with D unclear. CDR1 and CDR2 from the germline V gene are MNHEY and SVGEGT. The CDR3 is 11 residues long. CDR3 DNA: TGTGCCAGCTTTCTAGGGAATGAGCGGTTCTTC. This translates into CASFLGNERFF.

A few counts support this clonotype. A far larger clone is only one base removed, so a read error is likely. The chain has TRBV6-6 and TRBJ2-7; 8 bases line up with TRBD2. J gave up 7 bases and V 0 bases, and 5 bases lay outside the gene matches. The CDR3 contains 14 residues. Germline V CDR1 and CDR2: MNHNY, SVGAGI (reference sequence). This chain's CDR3 is CASSYSGLDGEQYF. In DNA, the CDR3 is TGTGCCAGCAGTTACTCGGGACTAGATGGTGAGCAGTACTTC.

This clonotype was counted many times. The rearrangement uses TRBV27 and TRBJ2-2; 7 bases agree with TRBD2. CDR1 and CDR2 (germline): MNHEY, SMNVEV (reference sequence). The CDR3 is 18 amino acids. The V gene end was trimmed by 4 bases and the J gene end by 1 base; junction bases not matched to a gene: 12. CDR3 in amino acids: CASSSYSASGLNTGELFF. The CDR3 DNA follows: TGTGCCAGCAGTTCCTACTCAGCTAGCGGTTTGAACACCGGGGAGCTGTTTTTT.

This chain links TRBV6-2 or TRBV6-3 with TRBJ1-1, with D perhaps TRBD1 (5 bases). The germline V gene has CDR1 MNHEY and CDR2 SVGEGT. The CDR3 runs to 15 residues. V lost 7 bases to trimming and J lost 3 bases, with 18 bases between them. Here the CDR3 reads CASTSMGGLDTEAFF. For the CDR3, the DNA is TGTGCCAGCACCTCCATGGGGGGTCTAGACACTGAAGCTTTCTTT.

This clonotype turned up a few times. The chain recombines TRBV5-6 with TRBJ1-1, with unresolved D. Trimming took off 1 base at V and 1 base at J, with 11 bases between the two ends. Germline assignment: CDR1 SGHDT and CDR2 YYEEEE. The CDR3 sequence is 15 residues long. DNA of the CDR3: TGTGCCAGCAGCTTGTGGTACAGAGCGAACACTGAAGCTTTCTTT. It yields the protein CASSLWYRANTEAFF.

This clonotype was recorded at least ten times. The chain joins TRBV18 to TRBJ2-3; D may correspond to TRBD1 or TRBD2 (5 bases each). The germline V gene has CDR1 KGHSH and CDR2 LQKENI. The CDR3 sequence is 14 residues long. Trimming took off 0 bases at V and 14 bases at J, with 18 bases between the two ends. CDR3 coding DNA: TGTGCCAGCTCACCACCGGCCAGAAAAGAGAGGGGGTATTTT. It yields the protein CASSPPARKERGYF.

This clonotype was counted at least ten times. The rearrangement joins TRBV14 to TRBJ2-2, with D tentatively TRBD1 or TRBD2 (5 bases each). The CDR3 loop spans 14 amino acids. CDR1 and CDR2 (germline): SGHDN, FVKESK. With 1 base removed from V and 7 bases from J, the gap between germline ends came to 10 bases. The DNA for the CDR3 is TGTGCCAGCAGCCAAGCCTGGGACGGCGGGGAGCTGTTTTTT. Its translation: CASSQAWDGGELFF.

The chain is built from TRBV9 and TRBJ2-3; a possible D gene is TRBD2 (5 bases). The V and J ends lost 0 bases and 6 bases respectively, with 11 bases between them. The CDR3 runs to 14 residues. The germline gives CDR1 SGDLS, CDR2 YYNGEE. The CDR3 region is CASSVDGMRDTQYF. Written as DNA, the CDR3 is TGTGCCAGCAGCGTAGACGGGATGCGGGATACGCAGTATTTT.